This T cell receptor beta chain was obtained from a study of T cells in Graves' hyperthyroidism and ophthalmopathy. CDR1 SGHTA and CDR2 FQGTGA come from the germline V gene. V gave up 6 bases and J gave up 3 bases; unmatched junction bases: 10. The CDR3 totals 16 residues. RNA transcripts yielded amplified TCR beta CDR3 regions. The primer set for the first-round RT-PCR of the TCR CDR3 was HTBI. TCRdb independently ran MiXCR on the multiplex PCR reads; one entry per CDR3 protein. The repertoire holds roughly 700,000 distinct CDR3 sequences, with just over 35% as singletons. The receptor comes from a woman aged 35 to 49 with Graves' hyperthyroidism. The chain combines TRBV7-3 with TRBJ2-2; the match to TRBD1 covers 7 bases. The sample taken for sequencing was blood. The CDR3 is CASRPTGTDYTGELFF. CDR3 in DNA: TGTGCCAGCAGACCTACCGGGACAGACTACACCGGGGAGCTGTTTTTT. The whole variable domain, remainder taken from reference TRBV7-3 and TRBJ2-2, is GAGVSQTPSNKVTEKGKYVELRCDPISGHTALYWYRQSLGQGPEFLIYFQGTGAADDSGLPNDRFFAVRPEGSVSTLKIQRTERGDSAVYLCASRPTGTDYTGELFFGEGSRLTVL.